What follows are 5 T cell receptor beta chains derived from one specimen sequenced in a study of T cell repertoires in cytomegalovirus infection. These TCRs are of unknown antigen specificity. TCRdb called the reads again in MiXCR, with one record for every CDR3 protein. The table includes some 500,000 distinct CDR3 sequences, roughly a third detected once. The sample was cultured PBMCs, taken from culture after CMV antigen stimulation. The receptors shown here come from a human donor in good health (CMV status not recorded). Some clones in this sample may be carry-over from other donors' samples.

The chain carries TRBV7-2 and TRBJ1-2, with D unclear. Germline assignment: CDR1 SGHTA and CDR2 FQGNSA. V lost 5 bases, J lost 0 bases, and 10 bases lay in between. The CDR3 consists of 14 residues. Here the CDR3 DNA reads TGTGCCAGCAGCCCCGGCGTGACTAACTATGGCTACACCTTC. Translating gives CASSPGVTNYGYTF.

Only a few counts were recorded for this clonotype. The V call is TRBV7-2, the J call TRBJ2-7, with a tentative D call TRBD2 (5 bases). There are 13 residues in the CDR3. V was shortened by 5 bases and J by 3 bases, with 11 bases between the two germline ends. CDR1 is SGHTA, CDR2 FQGNSA, per germline. CDR3 nucleotide sequence: TGTGCCAGCAGCCTATCAGCGGTCTACGAGCAGTACTTC. Translated: CASSLSAVYEQYF.

The J gene is TRBJ2-3, the V gene TRBV11-2, with D hard to call. The CDR3 sequence is 14 residues long. Per germline, CDR1 SGHAT and CDR2 FQNNGV. The V end lost 3 bases, the J end lost 0 bases, and 7 bases lay between the germline ends. DNA of the CDR3: TGTGCCAGCAGCTTTATGAGGAGCACAGATACGCAGTATTTT. Protein sequence: CASSFMRSTDTQYF. The whole variable domain, remainder taken from reference TRBV11-2 and TRBJ2-3, is EAGVAQSPRYKIIEKRQSVAFWCNPISGHATLYWYQQILGQGPKLLIQFQNNGVVDDSQLPKDRFSAERLKGVDSTLKIQPAKLEDSAVYLCASSFMRSTDTQYFGPGTRLTVL.

This clonotype was detected a few times. The chain links TRBV12-3 or TRBV12-4 to TRBJ1-4, with D perhaps TRBD1 (5 bases). V was shortened by 5 bases and J by 5 bases, with 12 bases between the two germline ends. This CDR3 is built from 14 residues. The CDR3 region is CASSPTVRNEKLFF. The CDR3 bases are TGTGCCAGCAGTCCGACAGTTCGCAATGAAAAACTGTTTTTT.

The J gene is TRBJ2-7, the V gene TRBV18; 8 nucleotides align to TRBD2. V shed 2 bases, J shed 7 bases, and the junction held 10 bases outside the gene matches. CDR1 and CDR2 from the germline V gene are KGHSH and LQKENI. The CDR3 is 15 residues long. In DNA, the CDR3 is TGTGCCAGCTCACCAGGGTTGGCGGGGGGCGGTGAGCAGTACGTC. This gives the protein CASSPGLAGGGEQYV.